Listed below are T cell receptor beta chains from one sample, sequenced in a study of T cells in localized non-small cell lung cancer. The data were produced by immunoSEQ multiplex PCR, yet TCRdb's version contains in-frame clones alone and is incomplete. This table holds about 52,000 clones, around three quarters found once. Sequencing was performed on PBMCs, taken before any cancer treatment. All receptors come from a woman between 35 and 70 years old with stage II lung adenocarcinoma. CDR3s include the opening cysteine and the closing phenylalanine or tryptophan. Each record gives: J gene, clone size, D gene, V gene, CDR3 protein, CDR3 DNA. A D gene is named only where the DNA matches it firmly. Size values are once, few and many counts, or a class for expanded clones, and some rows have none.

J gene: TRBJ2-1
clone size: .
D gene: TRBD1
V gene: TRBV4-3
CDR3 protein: CASSLQGQTTDEQFF
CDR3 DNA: TGCGCCAGCAGCCTCCAGGGACAGACGACGGATGAGCAGTTCTTC

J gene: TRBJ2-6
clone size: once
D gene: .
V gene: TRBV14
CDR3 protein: CASSLQVVSGANVLTF
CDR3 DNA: TGTGCCAGCAGCCTTCAGGTTGTCTCTGGGGCCAACGTCCTGACTTTC

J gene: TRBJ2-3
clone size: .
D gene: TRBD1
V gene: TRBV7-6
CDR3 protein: CASSVPGQLTDTQYF
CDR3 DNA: TGTGCCAGCAGCGTCCCGGGACAGCTCACAGATACGCAGTATTTT

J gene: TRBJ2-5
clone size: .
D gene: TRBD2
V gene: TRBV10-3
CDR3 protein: CAISESISGGLQETQYF
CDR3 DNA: TGTGCCATCAGTGAGTCGATTAGCGGGGGCCTCCAAGAGACCCAGTACTTC

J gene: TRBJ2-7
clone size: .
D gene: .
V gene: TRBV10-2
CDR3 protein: CATLGTSNYEQYF
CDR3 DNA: TGCGCCACCCTCGGGACTTCTAACTACGAGCAGTACTTC

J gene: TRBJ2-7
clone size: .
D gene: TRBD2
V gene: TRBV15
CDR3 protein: CATSRDPGLAGGYEQYF
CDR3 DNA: TGTGCCACCAGCAGAGATCCTGGACTAGCGGGGGGTTACGAGCAGTACTTC

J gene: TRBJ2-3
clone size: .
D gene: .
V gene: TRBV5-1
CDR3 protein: CASSLEADTQYF
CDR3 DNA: TGCGCCAGCAGCTTGGAGGCAGATACGCAGTATTTT

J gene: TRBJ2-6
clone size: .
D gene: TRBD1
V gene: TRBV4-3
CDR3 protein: CASSPRTGSGANVLTF
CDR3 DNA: TGCGCCAGCAGCCCTCGGACAGGTTCTGGGGCCAACGTCCTGACTTTC

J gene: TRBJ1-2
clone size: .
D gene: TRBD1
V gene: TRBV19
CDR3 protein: CASRNQGDYGYTF
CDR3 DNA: TGTGCCAGTAGAAATCAGGGGGACTATGGCTACACCTTC

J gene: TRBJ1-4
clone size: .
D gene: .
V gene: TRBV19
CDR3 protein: CASSPRPYTNEKLFF
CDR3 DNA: TGTGCCAGTAGCCCGCGACCGTATACTAATGAAAAACTGTTTTTT

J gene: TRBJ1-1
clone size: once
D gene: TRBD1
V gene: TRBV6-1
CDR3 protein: CASWDRRNTEAFF
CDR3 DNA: TGTGCCAGCTGGGACAGGAGGAACACTGAAGCTTTCTTT

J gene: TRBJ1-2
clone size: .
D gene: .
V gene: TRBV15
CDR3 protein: CATSRESAGYYGYTF
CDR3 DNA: TGTGCCACCAGCAGAGAGAGCGCGGGGTACTATGGCTACACCTTC

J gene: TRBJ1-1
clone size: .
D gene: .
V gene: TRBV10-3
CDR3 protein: CAIKRGENTEAFF
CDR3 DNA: TGTGCCATCAAAAGGGGCGAGAACACTGAAGCTTTCTTT

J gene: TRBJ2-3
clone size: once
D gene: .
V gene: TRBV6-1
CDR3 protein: CASSVDPSTDTQYF
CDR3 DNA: TGTGCCAGCAGTGTGGACCCCAGCACAGATACGCAGTATTTT

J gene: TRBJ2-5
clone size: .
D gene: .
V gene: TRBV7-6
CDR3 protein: CASTRSSVKETQYF
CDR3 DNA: TGTGCCAGCACCCGATCCAGCGTCAAAGAGACCCAGTACTTC

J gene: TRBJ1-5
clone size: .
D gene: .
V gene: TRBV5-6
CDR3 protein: CASSSQGYQPQHF
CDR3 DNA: TGTGCCAGCAGCTCACAGGGTTATCAGCCCCAGCATTTT

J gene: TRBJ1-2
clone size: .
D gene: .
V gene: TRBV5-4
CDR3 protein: CASSSYRVNYGYTF
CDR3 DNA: TGTGCCAGCAGCTCATACAGGGTTAACTATGGCTACACCTTC

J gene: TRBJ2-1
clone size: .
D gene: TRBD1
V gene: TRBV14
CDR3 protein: CASSRLGQGNEQFF
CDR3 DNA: TGTGCCAGCAGCCGCCTAGGACAGGGTAATGAGCAGTTCTTC

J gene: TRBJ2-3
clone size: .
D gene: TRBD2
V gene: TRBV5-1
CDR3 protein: CASSLGGLAGADTQYF
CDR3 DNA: TGCGCCAGCAGCTTGGGTGGACTAGCGGGCGCAGATACGCAGTATTTT

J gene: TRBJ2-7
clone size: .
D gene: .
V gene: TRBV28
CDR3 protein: CASRLRLEEQYF
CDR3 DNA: TGTGCCAGCCGCCTACGTCTCGAGGAGCAGTACTTC

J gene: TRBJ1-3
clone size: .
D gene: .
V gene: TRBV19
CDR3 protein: CASSHRAYSGNTIYF
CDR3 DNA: TGTGCCAGTAGCCACAGGGCTTACTCTGGAAACACCATATATTTT

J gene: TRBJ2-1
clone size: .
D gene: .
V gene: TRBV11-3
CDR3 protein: CASSQTGIEQFF
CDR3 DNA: TGTGCCAGCAGCCAAACAGGAATTGAGCAGTTCTTC

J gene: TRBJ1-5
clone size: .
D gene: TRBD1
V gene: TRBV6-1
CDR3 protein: CASSAWDRGNGQPQHF
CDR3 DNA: TGTGCCAGCAGTGCGTGGGACAGGGGGAATGGGCAGCCCCAGCATTTT

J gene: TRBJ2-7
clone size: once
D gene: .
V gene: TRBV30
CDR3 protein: CAWRRTGTVTYEQYF
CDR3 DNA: TGTGCCTGGAGGAGAACCGGGACGGTCACCTACGAGCAGTACTTC

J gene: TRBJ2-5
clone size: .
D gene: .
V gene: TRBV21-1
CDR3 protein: CASSKGGQGGQETQYF
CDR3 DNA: TGTGCCAGCAGCAAAGGGGGACAGGGGGGACAAGAGACCCAGTACTTC

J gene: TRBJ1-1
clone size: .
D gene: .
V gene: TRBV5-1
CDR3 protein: CASSYTGSANTEAFF
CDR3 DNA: TGCGCCAGCAGCTATACAGGGTCGGCAAACACTGAAGCTTTCTTT

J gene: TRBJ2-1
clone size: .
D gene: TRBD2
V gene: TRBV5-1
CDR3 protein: CASRLPSSGGASNEQFF
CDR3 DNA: TGCGCCAGCAGGCTGCCTTCTAGCGGGGGGGCAAGCAATGAGCAGTTCTTC

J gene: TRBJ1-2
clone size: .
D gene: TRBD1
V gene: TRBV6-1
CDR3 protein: CASHSGTGGVGYTF
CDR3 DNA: TGTGCCAGTCACTCCGGGACAGGGGGCGTGGGCTACACCTTC

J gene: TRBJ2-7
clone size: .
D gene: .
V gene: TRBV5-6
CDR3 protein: CASSSAVSYEQYF
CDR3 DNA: TGTGCCAGCAGTTCCGCAGTCTCCTACGAGCAGTACTTC

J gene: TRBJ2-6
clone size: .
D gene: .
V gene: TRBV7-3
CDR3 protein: CASSSRGTDSGANVLTF
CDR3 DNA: TGTGCCAGCAGCTCCCGGGGGACCGACTCTGGGGCCAACGTCCTGACTTTC

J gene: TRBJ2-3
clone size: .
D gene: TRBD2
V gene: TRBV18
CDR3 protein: CASSLERGAPDTQYF
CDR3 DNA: TGTGCCAGCTCACTGGAGCGGGGGGCCCCAGATACGCAGTATTTT

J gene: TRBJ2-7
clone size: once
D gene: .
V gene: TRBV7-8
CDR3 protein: CASSPGEFHEQYF
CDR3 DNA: TGTGCCAGCAGCCCGGGGGAATTCCACGAGCAGTACTTC

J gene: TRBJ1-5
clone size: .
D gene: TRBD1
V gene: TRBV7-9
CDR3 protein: CASSLETGANQPQHF
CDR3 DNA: TGTGCCAGCAGCTTAGAGACAGGGGCCAATCAGCCCCAGCATTTT

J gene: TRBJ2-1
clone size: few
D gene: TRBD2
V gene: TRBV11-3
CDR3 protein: CASSFGGGNNEQFF
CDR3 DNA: TGTGCCAGCAGCTTTGGCGGGGGTAACAATGAGCAGTTCTTC

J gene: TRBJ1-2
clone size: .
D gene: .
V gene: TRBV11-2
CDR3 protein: CASSFEAGGYGYTF
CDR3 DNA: TGTGCCAGCAGCTTCGAGGCCGGGGGGTATGGCTACACCTTC